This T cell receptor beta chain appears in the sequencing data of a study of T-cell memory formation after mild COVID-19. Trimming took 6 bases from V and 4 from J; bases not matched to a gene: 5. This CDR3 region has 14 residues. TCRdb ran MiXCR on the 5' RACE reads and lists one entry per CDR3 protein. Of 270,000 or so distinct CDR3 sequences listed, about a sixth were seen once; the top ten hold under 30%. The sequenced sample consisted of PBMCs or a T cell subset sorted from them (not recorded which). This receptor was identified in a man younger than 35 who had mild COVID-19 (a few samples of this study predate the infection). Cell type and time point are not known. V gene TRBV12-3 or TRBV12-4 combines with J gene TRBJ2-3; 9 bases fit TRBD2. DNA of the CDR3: TGTGCCAGCAGCCTGGGACTAGCATCAGATACGCAGTATTTT. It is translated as CASSLGLASDTQYF.